This TCR beta chain was profiled in a study of T-cell reconstitution after alpha-beta-depleted transplantation in children. Unique molecular identifiers tagged the TCRbeta library. TCRdb ran MiXCR on the PCR reads and lists one entry per CDR3 protein. The sample has about 980,000 distinct CDR3 sequences; roughly 29% are singletons. With 10 bases removed from V and 5 bases from J, the gap between germline ends came to 20 bases. CDR3 length: 14 amino acids. The material was PBMCs, mostly from graft donor cells, obtained 360 days after TCRalphabeta/CD19-depleted stem cell transplant. The clonotype comes from a boy in the first two years of life who had a stem cell transplant for SCID, so the T cells may come from the graft donor. This chain connects TRBV12-3 or TRBV12-4 to TRBJ1-2; maybe TRBD1 (5 bases). CDR3 residues: CANERPQEGYGYTF. The CDR3 coding sequence is TGTGCCAATGAACGACCGCAGGAGGGGTATGGCTACACCTTC.